This is a list of T cell receptor beta chains from one sample in a study of T cells in Graves' hyperthyroidism and ophthalmopathy. MiXCR was run by TCRdb on the multiplex PCR reads, yielding one entry per CDR3 protein. The sample lists 75,000 to 100,000 distinct CDR3 sequences, over 50% occurring once. Material for sequencing was blood. The receptors come from a woman aged 40 to 49 with Graves' hyperthyroidism. The CDR3 runs from the conserved cysteine through the conserved F or W. Expanded clones get a size class; other rows say once, few or many, or leave the size out.

NA | TRBJ1-2 | TRBV29-1 | 13 | CSVGTGGFYGYTF
NA | TRBJ1-4 | TRBV7-2 | 15 | CASSPSGGRGEKLFF
NA | TRBJ1-1 | TRBV7-9 | 16 | CASSLGDSIKRTEAFF
NA | TRBJ1-4 | TRBV2 | 15 | CVSSSTRQLNENLFF
NA | TRBJ1-5 | TRBV7-9 | 13 | CASTWEGGQPQHF
NA | TRBJ1-2 | TRBV7-3 | 13 | CASSLTGTRGYTF
NA | TRBJ2-7 | TRBV4-1 | 15 | CASSQNTDTTYEQYF
NA | TRBJ1-2 | TRBV12-3/TRBV12-4 | 10 | CASRGTGYTF
medium-sized | TRBJ1-2 | TRBV15 | 13 | CATSRIGGGGYTF
NA | TRBJ2-5 | TRBV15 | 14 | CATSSSGGQETQYF
many | TRBJ1-5 | TRBV29-1 | 15 | CSATVGGRGNQPQHF
NA | TRBJ1-2 | TRBV5-1 | 16 | CASSFGRDRGYYGYTF
many | TRBJ1-2 | TRBV20-1 | 16 | CSARDLQDSWVYGYTF
NA | TRBJ1-2 | TRBV7-8 | 16 | CASSVLTGGGNYGYTF
many | TRBJ2-3 | TRBV5-1 | 16 | CASSGILTASGDTQYF
many | TRBJ2-7 | TRBV29-1 | 12 | CSVTIGGYEQYF